The source of this T cell receptor beta chain is a study of a mutant IDH1 vaccine in newly diagnosed glioma. V lost 6 bases, J lost 0 bases, and 14 bases lay in between. CDR3 length equals 15 residues. Germline loops: CDR1 MNHNS, CDR2 SASEGT. The method was immunoSEQ multiplex PCR; TCRdb's version includes in-frame clones alone and lacks a portion of them. Of around 92,000 clones detected, 83% appear once; the ten largest clones hold approximately 7%. This clone was detected once. Time point given: baseline, week 1 (first vaccination visit). Sample treatment: pre-vaccination baseline after standard-of-care therapy.

The V call is TRBV6-1, the J call TRBJ1-2; tentative D call: TRBD1 (5 bases). The receptor was isolated from a woman aged 50 to 60 with glioma. This specimen was PBMCs, taken from a glioma patient treated with radiotherapy, temozolomide or both. CDR3 in amino acids: CASRGGTSSNYGYTF. DNA for the CDR3: TGTGCCAGCAGGGGGGGGACCTCTTCTAACTATGGCTACACCTTC.